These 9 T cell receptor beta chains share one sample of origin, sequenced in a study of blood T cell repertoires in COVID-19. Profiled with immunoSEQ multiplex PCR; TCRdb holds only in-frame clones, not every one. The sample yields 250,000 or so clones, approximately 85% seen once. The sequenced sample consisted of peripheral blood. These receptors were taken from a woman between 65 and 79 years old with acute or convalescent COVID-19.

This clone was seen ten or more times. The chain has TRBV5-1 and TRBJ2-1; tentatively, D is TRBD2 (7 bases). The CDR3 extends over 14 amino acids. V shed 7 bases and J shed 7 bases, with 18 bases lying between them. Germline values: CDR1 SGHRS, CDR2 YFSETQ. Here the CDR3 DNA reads TGCGCCAGCTTCGAGGGGGGGCTGAAAAATGAGCAGTTCTTC. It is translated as CASFEGGLKNEQFF.

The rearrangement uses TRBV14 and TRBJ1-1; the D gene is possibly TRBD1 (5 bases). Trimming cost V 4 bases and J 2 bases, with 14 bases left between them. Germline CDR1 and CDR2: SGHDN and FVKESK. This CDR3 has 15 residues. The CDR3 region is CASSRQWTPNTEAFF. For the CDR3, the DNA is TGTGCCAGCAGCCGCCAGTGGACACCCAACACTGAAGCTTTCTTT.

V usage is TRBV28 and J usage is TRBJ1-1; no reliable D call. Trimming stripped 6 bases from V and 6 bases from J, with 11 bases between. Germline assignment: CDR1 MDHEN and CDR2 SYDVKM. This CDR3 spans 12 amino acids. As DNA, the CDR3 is TGTGCCAGCAGCACACCGACATCTGAAGCTTTCTTT. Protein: CASSTPTSEAFF.

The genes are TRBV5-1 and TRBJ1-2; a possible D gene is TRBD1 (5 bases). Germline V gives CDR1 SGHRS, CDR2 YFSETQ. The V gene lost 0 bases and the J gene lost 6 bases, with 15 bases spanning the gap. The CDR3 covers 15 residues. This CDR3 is CASSLVGGQGDGYTF. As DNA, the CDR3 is TGCGCCAGCAGCTTGGTGGGGGGTCAGGGTGATGGCTACACCTTC.

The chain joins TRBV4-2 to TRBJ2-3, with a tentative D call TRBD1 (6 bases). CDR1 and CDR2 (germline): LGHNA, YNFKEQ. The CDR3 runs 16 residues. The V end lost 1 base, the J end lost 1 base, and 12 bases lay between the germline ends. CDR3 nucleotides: TGTGCCAGCAGCCAAGGACGAGGGGGAGGCACAGATACGCAGTATTTT. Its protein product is CASSQGRGGGTDTQYF.

As DNA, the CDR3 is TGTGCCAGCAGTTACCTCGGGACAGGGGCTGGCTACACCTTC. Its protein is CASSYLGTGAGYTF. The rearrangement joins TRBV6-6 to TRBJ1-2, with 10 positions matching TRBD1. V gave up 2 bases and J gave up 7 bases; unmatched junction bases: 4. The CDR3 loop spans 14 amino acids. Germline lookup yields CDR1 MNHNY and CDR2 SVGAGI (reference sequence).

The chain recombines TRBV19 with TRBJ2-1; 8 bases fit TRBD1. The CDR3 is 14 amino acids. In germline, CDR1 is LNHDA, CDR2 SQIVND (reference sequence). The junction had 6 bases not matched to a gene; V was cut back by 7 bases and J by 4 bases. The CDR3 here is CASIQTGEYNEQFF. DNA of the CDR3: TGTGCCAGTATTCAGACAGGGGAATACAATGAGCAGTTCTTC.

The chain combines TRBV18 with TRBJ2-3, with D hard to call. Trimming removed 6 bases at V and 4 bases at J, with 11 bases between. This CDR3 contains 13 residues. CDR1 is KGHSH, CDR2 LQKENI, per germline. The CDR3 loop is CASSSSRADTQYF. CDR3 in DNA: TGTGCCAGCTCCTCCTCCCGGGCAGATACGCAGTATTTT.

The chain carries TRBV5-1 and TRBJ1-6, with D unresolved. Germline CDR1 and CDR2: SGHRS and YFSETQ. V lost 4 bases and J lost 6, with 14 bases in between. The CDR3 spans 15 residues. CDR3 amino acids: CASSGGTGGNSPLHF. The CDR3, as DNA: TGCGCCAGCAGCGGAGGAACCGGAGGTAATTCACCCCTCCACTTT.